These T cell receptor beta chains were read from a single sample in a study of OX40 agonist ivuxolimab in advanced cancers. Produced via immunoSEQ multiplex PCR; TCRdb's table is partial and in-frame only. The profile shows almost 70,000 clones, 86% of them singletons. The sample in question was CD4+ or CD8+ T cells sorted from blood, obtained in a trial of the OX40 agonist ivuxolimab. Every receptor here comes from an adult with an advanced solid tumor such as melanoma, head and neck, liver or kidney cancer. CDR3s include the opening cysteine and the closing phenylalanine or tryptophan. The D gene is left open where the match is weak. Expanded clones are given a class, and other clones once, few, many or no size at all.

CDR3	DNA	D	J	V	size
CSVGGTGDEQYF	TGCAGCGTTGGGGGGACAGGGGACGAGCAGTACTTC	TRBD1	TRBJ2-7	TRBV29-1	once
CASSSRQGSTEAFF	TGTGCCAGCAGCTCCCGACAGGGGAGCACTGAAGCTTTCTTT	TRBD1	TRBJ1-1	TRBV5-4	.
CASSGTGRSGYTF	TGTGCCAGCAGCGGGACAGGGCGAAGTGGCTACACCTTC	TRBD1	TRBJ1-2	TRBV9	.
CASSRRWGGESSTDTQYF	TGTGCCAGCAGCCGGCGGTGGGGGGGCGAATCTAGCACAGATACGCAGTATTTT	.	TRBJ2-3	TRBV9	.
CASRPAGPSTEAFF	TGTGCCAGTAGGCCCGCGGGACCGTCCACTGAAGCTTTCTTT	.	TRBJ1-1	TRBV19	.
CASSSSGQAGAETQYF	TGCGCCAGCAGCTCATCAGGTCAAGCGGGGGCAGAGACCCAGTACTTC	TRBD2	TRBJ2-5	TRBV5-1	.
CASSFQGGETQYF	TGTGCCAGCAGCTTTCAGGGCGGGGAGACCCAGTACTTC	.	TRBJ2-5	TRBV7-3	.
CAISGQALNTEAFF	TGTGCCATCAGTGGACAGGCCCTGAACACTGAAGCTTTCTTT	.	TRBJ1-1	TRBV10-3	few
CSVGTQRIPYEQYF	TGCAGCGTGGGGACCCAACGGATTCCCTACGAGCAGTACTTC	.	TRBJ2-7	TRBV29-1	.
CASSPLSDTDTQYF	TGTGCCAGCTCACCCCTTTCTGACACAGATACGCAGTATTTT	.	TRBJ2-3	TRBV18	.
CASSTFLGATGELFF	TGTGCCAGTAGTACCTTCCTGGGGGCCACCGGGGAGCTGTTTTTT	.	TRBJ2-2	TRBV19	.
CASSDTGSTEAFF	TGTGCCAGCAGTGATACAGGGAGCACTGAAGCTTTCTTT	.	TRBJ1-1	TRBV2	few
CASSVQIQGFFSGANVLTF	TGCGCCAGCAGCGTTCAAATACAGGGGTTCTTCTCTGGGGCCAACGTCCTGACTTTC	TRBD1	TRBJ2-6	TRBV5-1	.
CASTLPGMTYEQYF	TGTGCCAGCACACTCCCGGGGATGACCTACGAGCAGTACTTC	.	TRBJ2-7	TRBV2	.
CATGNSSNQPQHF	TGTGCCACCGGGAATAGTAGCAATCAGCCCCAGCATTTT	.	TRBJ1-5	TRBV10-3	.
CASSPSGPLVGEGYEQYF	TGTGCCAGCAGTCCCTCCGGACCGCTTGTCGGGGAGGGGTACGAGCAGTACTTC	TRBD2	TRBJ2-7	TRBV27	.
CASSEGQGAGYGYTF	TGTGCCAGCAGTGAAGGACAGGGGGCAGGCTATGGCTACACCTTC	TRBD1	TRBJ1-2	TRBV6-1	.
CASSPGTGLGYTF	TGTGCCAGCAGCCCAGGAACAGGCCTTGGCTACACCTTC	.	TRBJ1-2	TRBV7-8	.
CASSLARGLAGAKADTQYF	TGTGCCAGCAGCTTAGCAAGGGGACTAGCGGGGGCTAAAGCAGATACGCAGTATTTT	TRBD2	TRBJ2-3	TRBV7-2	.
CASSLTVYEAFF	TGTGCCAGCAGTTTGACAGTATATGAAGCTTTCTTT	.	TRBJ1-1	TRBV28	.
CASSNGQSLNQPQHF	TGTGCCAGCAGTAACGGACAGAGCCTCAATCAGCCCCAGCATTTT	.	TRBJ1-5	TRBV27	.
CASSGGSVKTQYF	TGTGCCAGCAGCGGCGGGAGCGTAAAGACCCAGTACTTC	TRBD2	TRBJ2-5	TRBV11-3	.
CASSLAGTGTYEQYF	TGTGCCAGCAGCTTGGCCGGGACAGGGACCTACGAGCAGTACTTC	TRBD1	TRBJ2-7	TRBV5-4	once
CASSRRESETQYF	TGCGCCAGCAGCCGACGGGAATCGGAGACCCAGTACTTC	.	TRBJ2-5	TRBV4-1	.
CASSLDYRPPNYGYTF	TGTGCCAGCAGCTTAGACTACAGGCCCCCTAACTATGGCTACACCTTC	.	TRBJ1-2	TRBV7-9	few
CSVTQGDGYTF	TGCAGCGTTACACAGGGGGATGGCTACACCTTC	TRBD1	TRBJ1-2	TRBV29-1	.